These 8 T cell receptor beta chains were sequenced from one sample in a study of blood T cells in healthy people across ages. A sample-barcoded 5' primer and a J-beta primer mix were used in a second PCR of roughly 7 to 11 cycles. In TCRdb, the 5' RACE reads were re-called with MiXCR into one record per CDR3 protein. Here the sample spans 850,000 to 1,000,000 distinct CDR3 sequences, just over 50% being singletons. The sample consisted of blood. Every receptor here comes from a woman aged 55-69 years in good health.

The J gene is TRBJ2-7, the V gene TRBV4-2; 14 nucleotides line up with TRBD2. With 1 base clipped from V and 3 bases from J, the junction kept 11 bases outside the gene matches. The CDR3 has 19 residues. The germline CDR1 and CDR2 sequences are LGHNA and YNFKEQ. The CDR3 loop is CASSQALGLAGESIYEQYF. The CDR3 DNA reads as TGTGCCAGCAGCCAAGCACTGGGACTAGCGGGAGAAAGTATCTACGAGCAGTACTTC.

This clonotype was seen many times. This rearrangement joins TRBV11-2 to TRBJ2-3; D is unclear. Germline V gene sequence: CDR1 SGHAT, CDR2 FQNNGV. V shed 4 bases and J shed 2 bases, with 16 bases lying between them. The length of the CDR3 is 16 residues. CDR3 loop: CASSSKSTPTTDTQYF. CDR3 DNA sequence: TGTGCCAGCAGCTCGAAATCCACCCCAACCACAGATACGCAGTATTTT.

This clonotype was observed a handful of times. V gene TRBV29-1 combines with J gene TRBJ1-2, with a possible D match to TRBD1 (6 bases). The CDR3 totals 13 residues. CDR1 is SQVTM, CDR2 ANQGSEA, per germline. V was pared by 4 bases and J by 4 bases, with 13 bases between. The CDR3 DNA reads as TGCAGCGTTGTATCTGGACAGTCCTATGGCTACACCTTC. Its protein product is CSVVSGQSYGYTF.

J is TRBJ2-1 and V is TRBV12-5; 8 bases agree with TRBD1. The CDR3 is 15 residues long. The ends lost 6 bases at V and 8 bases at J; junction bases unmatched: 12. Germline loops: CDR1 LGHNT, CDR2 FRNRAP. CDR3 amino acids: CASGPGTGGKDEQFF. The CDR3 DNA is TGTGCTAGTGGCCCGGGAACAGGGGGTAAGGATGAGCAGTTCTTC.

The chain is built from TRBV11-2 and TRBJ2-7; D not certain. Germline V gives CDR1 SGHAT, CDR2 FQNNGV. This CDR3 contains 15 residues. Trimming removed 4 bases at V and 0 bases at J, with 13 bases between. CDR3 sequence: CASSSPRLSSYEQYF. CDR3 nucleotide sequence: TGTGCCAGCAGCTCCCCTCGCCTCAGCTCCTACGAGCAGTACTTC.

CDR3 bases: TGCGCCAGCAGGGTTACTAGCGGGAGGGCAAATTCCTACAATGAGCAGTACTTC. As protein: CASRVTSGRANSYNEQYF. V and J are TRBV10-2 and TRBJ2-7, with 13 bases identical to TRBD2. Germline values: CDR1 WSHSY, CDR2 SAAADI. The CDR3 consists of 18 residues. V lost 6 bases to trimming and J lost 7 bases; unmatched junction nucleotides: 18.

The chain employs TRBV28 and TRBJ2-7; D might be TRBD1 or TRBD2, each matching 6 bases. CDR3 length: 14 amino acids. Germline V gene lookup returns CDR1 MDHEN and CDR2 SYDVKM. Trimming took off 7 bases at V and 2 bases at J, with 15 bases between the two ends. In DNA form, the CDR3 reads TGTGCCAGCACCACCGAGGGGGGTCCCTACGAGCAGTACTTC. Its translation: CASTTEGGPYEQYF.

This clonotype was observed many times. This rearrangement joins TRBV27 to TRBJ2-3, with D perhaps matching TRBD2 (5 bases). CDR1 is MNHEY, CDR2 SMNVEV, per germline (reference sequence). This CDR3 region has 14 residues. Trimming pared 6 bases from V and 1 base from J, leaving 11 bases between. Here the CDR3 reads CASSLTRGTDTQYF. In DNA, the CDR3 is TGTGCCAGCAGCTTAACTAGGGGCACAGATACGCAGTATTTT.